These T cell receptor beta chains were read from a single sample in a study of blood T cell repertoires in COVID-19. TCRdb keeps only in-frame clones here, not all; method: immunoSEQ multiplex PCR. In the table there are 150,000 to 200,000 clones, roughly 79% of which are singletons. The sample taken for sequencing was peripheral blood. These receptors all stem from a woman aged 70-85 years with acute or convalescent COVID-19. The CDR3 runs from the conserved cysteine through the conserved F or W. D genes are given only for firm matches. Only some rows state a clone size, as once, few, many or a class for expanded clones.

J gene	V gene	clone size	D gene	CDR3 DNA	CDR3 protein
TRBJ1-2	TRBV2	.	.	TGTGCCAGCAGCCAGATTGAACAGGGTCTATATGGCTACACCTTC	CASSQIEQGLYGYTF
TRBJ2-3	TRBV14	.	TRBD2	TGTGCCAGCAGCCAAGTTCAAAAGCGGGAGAACAGATACGCAGTATTT	CASSQVQKRENRYAVF
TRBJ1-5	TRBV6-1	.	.	TGTGCCAGCAGTGGACAGGCGGTTGTGAGCAATCAGCCCCAGCATTTT	CASSGQAVVSNQPQHF
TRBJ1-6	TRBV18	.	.	TGTGCCAGCTCACGCCGGGAAAATAATTCACCCCTCCACTTT	CASSRRENNSPLHF
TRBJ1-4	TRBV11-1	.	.	TGTGCCAGCAGCTTAGGCACCGCAGGGCAACGGGCTTTT	CASSLGTAGQRAF
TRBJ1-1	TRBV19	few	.	TGTGCCAGTAGTATAGCGGAGGGGATGGGCACTGAAGCTTTCTTT	CASSIAEGMGTEAFF
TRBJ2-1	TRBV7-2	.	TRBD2	TGTGCCAGCAGGGCGGGAGGGGACCTCTACAATGAGCAGTTCTTC	CASRAGGDLYNEQFF
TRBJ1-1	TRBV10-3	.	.	TGTGCCATCAGTAGAGAGCCGTACACTGAAGCTTTCTTT	CAISREPYTEAFF
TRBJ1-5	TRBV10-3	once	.	TGTGCCATCAGTGAGTCGACAGAGAATCAGCCCCAGCATTTT	CAISESTENQPQHF
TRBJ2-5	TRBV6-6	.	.	TGTGCCAGCAGCGACCTTCCCGGGGAGTACCAAGAGACCCAGTACTTC	CASSDLPGEYQETQYF
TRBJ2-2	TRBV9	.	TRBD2	TGTGCCAGCAGCCTAGAGCCGGGACTAGCGAACACCGGGGAGCTGTTTTTT	CASSLEPGLANTGELFF
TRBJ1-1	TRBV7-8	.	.	TGTGCCAGCAGCTTAGACCTTTGGAGCGGAGATGCTGAAGCTTTCTTT	CASSLDLWSGDAEAFF